Given below is one T cell receptor beta chain in context. The data originate from a study of blood T cell repertoires in COVID-19. Whole-study context: Samples taken during acute and convalescent COVID-19 were collected in the United States, Italy and Spain. T cells, B-cell-depleted T cells, or PBMCs provided the cDNA or gDNA that served as material.

J was trimmed by 7 bases and V by 0 bases; bases with no gene match: 5. Looked up from germline, CDR1 is MNHNS and CDR2 is SASEGT. This CDR3 comprises 15 residues. Original handling: Quantification of nucleated cells was approximated via reference gene primer amplification. TCRdb keeps only in-frame clones here, not all; method: immunoSEQ multiplex PCR. That table supplies the V and J calls and clone size; D and trimming were determined from the DNA. This table holds about 200,000 clones, 88% found once. The receptor comes from a man aged 18 to 30 with active or convalescent COVID-19. Material: peripheral blood. V usage is TRBV6-1 and J usage is TRBJ2-7; 11 bases align to TRBD1. This CDR3 reads CASSEAGDRGGEQYF. In DNA form, the CDR3 reads TGTGCCAGCAGTGAAGCCGGGGACAGGGGGGGGGAGCAGTACTTC.